These T cell receptor beta chains were read from a single sample in a study of blood T cell repertoires in COVID-19. The method was immunoSEQ multiplex PCR; TCRdb's version includes in-frame clones alone and lacks a portion of them. The sample includes 100,000 or so clones, over 85% of them seen just once. Sequencing was carried out using peripheral blood. Every receptor here comes from a woman in her fifties or sixties with COVID-19, enrolled during active disease. The CDR3 runs from the conserved cysteine through the conserved F or W. Each record gives: V gene, D gene, J gene, clone size, CDR3 DNA, CDR3 protein. D genes are given only for firm matches. The size of a clone is reported for some rows only, either as once, few or many, or as a class for expanded clones.

TRBV30,NA,TRBJ2-3,NA,TGTGCCTTCTCGCTGGGACACTGGGGCACAGATACGCAGTATTTT,CAFSLGHWGTDTQYF
TRBV30,NA,TRBJ1-2,NA,TGTGCCTGGAGTGCGGGGGTCGGAGGTGGCTACACCTTC,CAWSAGVGGGYTF
TRBV28,NA,TRBJ2-1,NA,TGTGCCAGCGGGCTGGGGGGTCAATCCAATGAGCAGTTCTTC,CASGLGGQSNEQFF
TRBV11-3,TRBD2,TRBJ2-7,NA,TGTGCCAGCAGCTTACGACTAGCGGGGGGAGAGCAGTACTTC,CASSLRLAGGEQYF
TRBV7-3,NA,TRBJ1-1,NA,TGTGCCAGCAGCTTAAATCTCGGGGCTGAAGCTTTCTTT,CASSLNLGAEAFF
TRBV7-2,NA,TRBJ2-4,NA,TGTGCCAGCAGCTACAGCGGGTGGAATTTAGCCAAAAACATTCAGTACTTC,CASSYSGWNLAKNIQYF
TRBV27,NA,TRBJ1-2,once,TGTGCCAGCAGTTCTGGACAGAAAATATATGGCTACACCTTC,CASSSGQKIYGYTF
TRBV18,NA,TRBJ2-5,NA,TGTGCCAGCTCACCCAGAGGAGAGACCCAGTACTTC,CASSPRGETQYF
TRBV27,TRBD1,TRBJ1-2,NA,TGTGCCAGCAGTGGACAGGCTAACTATGGCTACACCTTC,CASSGQANYGYTF
TRBV11-2,TRBD1,TRBJ1-6,NA,TGTGCCAGCAGCTCGCAACCGGGACAGAATAATTCACCCCTCCACTTT,CASSSQPGQNNSPLHF
TRBV6-1,NA,TRBJ1-4,NA,TGTGCCAGCAGTGAACCCACGTCTAATAATGAAAAACTGTTTTTT,CASSEPTSNNEKLFF
TRBV7-8,TRBD1,TRBJ1-2,NA,TGTGCCAGCAGCTCCGACAGGGGCTCTGGGGTCTATGGCTACACCTTC,CASSSDRGSGVYGYTF
TRBV7-2,NA,TRBJ2-3,NA,TGTGCCAGCAGCTTACACAGATCCACAGATACGCAGTATTTT,CASSLHRSTDTQYF
TRBV4-3,TRBD2,TRBJ2-1,NA,TGCGCCAGCAGCCAAGGGGTTGCGGGGGCCTACAATGAGCAGTTCTTC,CASSQGVAGAYNEQFF
TRBV15,TRBD2,TRBJ2-1,NA,TGTGCCACCAGCGCAAGAGCCAGCGGGGGGAGTACCATTGAGCAGTTCTTC,CATSARASGGSTIEQFF
TRBV24-1,NA,TRBJ1-5,NA,TGTGCCACCAGTTGGGGGCGGGGGAGCAATCAGCCCCAGCATTTT,CATSWGRGSNQPQHF
TRBV5-4,NA,TRBJ1-1,NA,TGTGCCAGCAGCTTTCGGCAGGGAGGGAACACTGAAGCTTTCTTT,CASSFRQGGNTEAFF
TRBV30,NA,TRBJ1-2,NA,TGTGCCTGGAGTGTACGCGGGGCAGCGGGCTATGGCTACACCTTC,CAWSVRGAAGYGYTF
TRBV27,NA,TRBJ1-1,once,TGTGCCAGCAGTTGGGGCTCGGGTAGTGAAGCTTTCTTT,CASSWGSGSEAFF
TRBV10-2,NA,TRBJ1-1,NA,TGCGCCAGCAGGCCCGGACAGCAGAACACTGAAGCTTTCTTT,CASRPGQQNTEAFF
TRBV27,NA,TRBJ1-6,NA,TGTGCCAGCACCCATGGAGTAGGTAATTCACCCCTCCACTTT,CASTHGVGNSPLHF
TRBV19,TRBD1,TRBJ1-1,once,TGTGCCAGTAGTAGGGGACAGGGTATTATGAACACTGAAGCTTTCTTT,CASSRGQGIMNTEAFF
TRBV6-2/TRBV6-3,TRBD2,TRBJ2-1,NA,TGTGCCAGCAGTTTTCGACTAGCGGGTTCCTACAATGAGCAGTTCTTC,CASSFRLAGSYNEQFF
TRBV6-5,TRBD1,TRBJ2-7,NA,TGTGCCAGCAGGGCAGGGGGCCCCTACGAGCAGTACTTC,CASRAGGPYEQYF
TRBV19,NA,TRBJ2-3,NA,TGTGCCAGTAGTAGACTTCTTAGCGGCTCTAGCACAGATACGCAGTATTTT,CASSRLLSGSSTDTQYF
TRBV24-1,TRBD1,TRBJ2-1,NA,TGTGCCACCAGTGATACTCCAGGGGGAAACAATGAGCAGTTCTTC,CATSDTPGGNNEQFF
TRBV4-1,NA,TRBJ1-1,NA,TGCGCCAGCAGCACAAGAACCTTAAACAACAGGTACACTGAAGCTTTCTTT,CASSTRTLNNRYTEAFF
TRBV3-1/TRBV3-2,TRBD1,TRBJ1-4,NA,TGTGCCAGCAGCCAGAACGACAGGGTCAACGAAAAACTGTTTTTT,CASSQNDRVNEKLFF
TRBV24-1,NA,TRBJ1-2,NA,TGTGCCACCAGTGACGTATACAGGGTTGACGGCTACACCTTC,CATSDVYRVDGYTF
TRBV7-2,TRBD1,TRBJ2-5,NA,TGTGCCAGCAGGGAAGACAGGGGGCTACGACAAGAGACCCAGTACTTC,CASREDRGLRQETQYF
TRBV6-2/TRBV6-3,NA,TRBJ1-4,NA,TGTGCCAGCAGTACGGCGAGGCAGATCAATGAAAAACTGTTTTTT,CASSTARQINEKLFF
TRBV7-6,NA,TRBJ1-6,NA,TGTGCCAGCAGCCCCGGTGACTCCTATAATTCACCCCTCCACTTT,CASSPGDSYNSPLHF
TRBV20-1,TRBD1,TRBJ1-6,NA,TGCAGTGCTAGTGGGCCCGGGACAGGGTATAATTCACCCCTCCACTTT,CSASGPGTGYNSPLHF
TRBV5-1,NA,TRBJ2-3,NA,TGCGCCAGCAGCTCGGTCGGGGGGCTAATCACAGATACGCAGTATTTT,CASSSVGGLITDTQYF
TRBV7-2,NA,TRBJ2-3,NA,TGTGCCGTGGGGGCAGGGACAGATACGCAGTATTTT,CAVGAGTDTQYF
TRBV29-1,NA,TRBJ2-1,NA,TGCAGCGTTGGGTCGGGACTGGTACATGAGCAGTTCTTC,CSVGSGLVHEQFF
TRBV10-3,NA,TRBJ1-3,NA,TGTGCCATCACTTCGGACAACTCTGGAAACACCATATATTTT,CAITSDNSGNTIYF
TRBV7-2,NA,TRBJ2-6,NA,TGTGCCAGCAGCCAGCGAAGCTCTGGGGCCAACGTCCTGACTTTC,CASSQRSSGANVLTF
TRBV30,NA,TRBJ1-3,NA,TGTGCCTGGAGCCCCGGGGTAACAGGAAACACCATATATTTT,CAWSPGVTGNTIYF
TRBV13,NA,TRBJ1-1,NA,TGTGCCAGCAGCCCAGGGGCGTTGAACACTGAAGCTTTCTTT,CASSPGALNTEAFF
TRBV3-1/TRBV3-2,TRBD1,TRBJ1-5,NA,TGTGCCAGCAGCCAAGATGACAGGGGCAATCAGCCCCAGCATTTT,CASSQDDRGNQPQHF
TRBV7-9,NA,TRBJ2-3,NA,TGTGCCAGCAGGTCTGGACAGACTAGCACAGATACGCAGTATTTT,CASRSGQTSTDTQYF
TRBV28,TRBD2,TRBJ2-2,NA,TGTGCCAGCAGTTTTGCGGGGGTTAAAACCGGGGAGCTGTTTTTT,CASSFAGVKTGELFF
TRBV5-6,NA,TRBJ1-2,NA,TGTGCCAGCAGCTTGGGACCCCCCCGGGGTGGCTACACCTTC,CASSLGPPRGGYTF
TRBV28,NA,TRBJ1-5,NA,TGTGCCAGCAGGGGGACTTGGCAGCCCCAGCATTTT,CASRGTWQPQHF
TRBV29-1,NA,TRBJ1-1,NA,TGCAGCTCTAAAACAGGGATGAACACTGAAGCTTTCTTT,CSSKTGMNTEAFF
TRBV7-3,NA,TRBJ1-3,NA,TGTGCCAGCAGCTTAATGGGGCAGGCTGGAAACACCATATATTTT,CASSLMGQAGNTIYF
TRBV5-6,NA,TRBJ1-5,NA,TGTGCCAGCAGCTTGGGCGCAGGGGATCAGCCCCAGCATTTT,CASSLGAGDQPQHF
TRBV12-3/TRBV12-4,NA,TRBJ1-2,NA,TGTGCCAGCAGTACGGCGGCAGGGTACGGCTACACCTTC,CASSTAAGYGYTF
TRBV12-2,NA,TRBJ1-4,NA,TGTGCAAGTCGCTTAGCGGAGGGACGTAGGGACAGAGAAAATGAAAAACTGTTTTTT,CASRLAEGRRDRENEKLFF
TRBV6-6,NA,TRBJ1-6,NA,TGTGCCAGCAGTTACTCGGTGCAGGATTTTAATTCACCCCTCCACTTT,CASSYSVQDFNSPLHF
TRBV19,NA,TRBJ2-1,NA,TGTGCCAGTAGTATCGTAGTTATCCATGAGCAGTTCTTC,CASSIVVIHEQFF
TRBV6-1,NA,TRBJ2-2,NA,TGTGCCAGCAGTGATAGGACAGCCGGGGAGCTGTTTTTT,CASSDRTAGELFF
TRBV27,TRBD2,TRBJ2-7,NA,TGTGCCAGCAGTCCCTCGGGCTTCGGGAGGGGACCTACCTACGAGCAGTACTTC,CASSPSGFGRGPTYEQYF
TRBV7-6,TRBD2,TRBJ2-7,NA,TGTGCCAGCAGCCCGTGGGGGGGTGAGCAGTACTTC,CASSPWGGEQYF
TRBV7-6,TRBD2,TRBJ2-2,NA,TGTGCCAGCAGCCGGACTAGCGTAAACACCGGGGAGCTGTTTTTT,CASSRTSVNTGELFF
TRBV5-4,NA,TRBJ1-2,NA,TGTGCCAGCAGCTTGCAGGGAGGAGGCTACACCTTC,CASSLQGGGYTF
TRBV28,NA,TRBJ1-4,NA,TGTGCCAGCAGACGCTCCTCGACAGCAACTAATGAAAAACTGTTTTTT,CASRRSSTATNEKLFF
TRBV19,TRBD1,TRBJ2-4,once,TGTGCCAGTAGTATGGGACAGGGAAGGGCCATTCAGTACTTC,CASSMGQGRAIQYF